This T cell receptor beta chain was captured in a study of shared T cell receptors in the human thymus. This CDR3 comprises 17 residues. Germline lookup yields CDR1 MNHNS and CDR2 SASEGT. J was trimmed by 0 bases and V by 4 bases; bases with no gene match: 10. The repertoire was sequenced with immunoSEQ multiplex PCR; TCRdb's copy has only in-frame clones and lacks some. Among hundreds of thousands of clones, 88% were seen once, and the ten largest hold about 0.01%. Separately, the same data were catalogued under a study of human thymus T cells. Per that paper: Donation was from healthy Finnish infants who were having corrective surgery that addressed congenital heart defects. From resections taken during corrective heart surgery, the thymus tissue was obtained.

Sequences were obtained from thymocytes. The TCR originated in a boy under two years old with a congenital heart defect. V gene TRBV6-1 combines with J gene TRBJ2-3; 7 bases fit TRBD2. The CDR3 sequence is CASSVRVLAASTDTQYF. The CDR3 coding sequence is TGTGCCAGCAGTGTACGGGTCCTAGCGGCAAGCACAGATACGCAGTATTTT.